The clone carrying this T cell receptor (beta chain) was detected only once. Its antigen is undetermined. The source of the sample is a study of CD8+CD57+ T cells in acquired aplastic anemia. On the study more broadly: CD4+ and CD8+ cells, once sorted, gave DNA averaging about 3 ug. CD4+ cells from healthy donors averaged roughly 11 million reads. Findings of the study overall: There were about 27 CD8+ CDR3 sequences that occurred in both patients and controls. The CD8+ Simpson's diversity of patients and controls was not significantly different.

Germline CDR1 SGHRS, CDR2 YFSETQ. The CDR3 spans 14 residues. With 3 bases clipped from V and 7 bases from J, the junction kept 8 bases outside the gene matches. Genomic DNA, the template, was used for profiling of the TCR beta VDJ and CDR3. Via MiXCR, TCRdb re-called the reads, giving one row per CDR3 protein. Of 400,000 to 450,000 distinct CDR3 sequences in the sample, approximately 70% were seen once. The TCR comes from a human donor in good health, serving as a control. Specimen: sorted CD4+, CD8+, or CD8+CD57+ T cells (not recorded which) from PBMCs. The chain has TRBV5-1 and TRBJ2-5; the match to TRBD1 covers 8 bases. The CDR3 DNA reads as TGCGCCAGCAGCTCGGACAGGGTGATGGGGACCCAGTACTTC. Residues: CASSSDRVMGTQYF.